These T cell receptor beta chains were read from a single sample in a study of cytomegalovirus exposure and HLA in healthy donors. Profiling relied on immunoSEQ multiplex PCR, and the TCRdb table lists in-frame clones only, not all of them. The sample shows 150,000 or so clones, under 80% of them seen only once. The specimen was PBMCs. The origin of the receptors is a young man in good health and CMV-seropositive. The CDR3 runs from the conserved cysteine through the conserved F or W. D genes are given only for firm matches. Only part of the rows carry a size: once, few, many, or a class if the clone is expanded.

J gene: TRBJ1-2; D gene: .; clone size: .; V gene: TRBV30; CDR3 protein: CAWSSGTRYGYTF; CDR3 DNA: TGTGCCTGGAGCTCCGGGACTCGCTATGGCTACACCTTC
J gene: TRBJ2-1; D gene: .; clone size: .; V gene: TRBV4-1; CDR3 protein: CASSQDAGNEQFF; CDR3 DNA: TGCGCCAGCAGCCAAGATGCAGGGAATGAGCAGTTCTTC
J gene: TRBJ1-4; D gene: .; clone size: few; V gene: TRBV7-9; CDR3 protein: CASSLPGRNEKLFF; CDR3 DNA: TGTGCCAGCAGCTTACCGGGGAGGAATGAAAAACTGTTTTTT
J gene: TRBJ1-5; D gene: .; clone size: .; V gene: TRBV28; CDR3 protein: CASSTVAEGLRQPQHF; CDR3 DNA: TGTGCCAGCAGCACCGTAGCTGAGGGCCTGAGGCAGCCCCAGCATTTT
J gene: TRBJ2-5; D gene: .; clone size: .; V gene: TRBV28; CDR3 protein: CASSLVRGGRETQYF; CDR3 DNA: TGTGCCAGCAGTTTGGTGAGGGGGGGCCGAGAGACCCAGTACTTC
J gene: TRBJ1-1; D gene: TRBD1; clone size: .; V gene: TRBV6-5; CDR3 protein: CASSYIGTGLNTEAFF; CDR3 DNA: TGTGCCAGCAGTTATATCGGGACAGGGTTGAACACTGAAGCTTTCTTT
J gene: TRBJ2-1; D gene: .; clone size: .; V gene: TRBV29-1; CDR3 protein: CSVGGYSSYNEQFF; CDR3 DNA: TGCAGCGTTGGAGGGTATAGCTCCTACAATGAGCAGTTCTTC
J gene: TRBJ1-5; D gene: TRBD1; clone size: .; V gene: TRBV4-1; CDR3 protein: CASSQRTGSSNQPQHF; CDR3 DNA: TGCGCCAGCAGCCAGAGGACAGGTTCTTCCAATCAGCCCCAGCATTTT
J gene: TRBJ1-1; D gene: .; clone size: .; V gene: TRBV14; CDR3 protein: CASSPPMNTEAFF; CDR3 DNA: TGTGCCAGCAGCCCGCCTATGAACACTGAAGCTTTCTTT
J gene: TRBJ2-7; D gene: .; clone size: .; V gene: TRBV10-2; CDR3 protein: CASSPGIQTYEQYF; CDR3 DNA: TGCGCCAGCAGTCCCGGGATTCAAACCTACGAGCAGTACTTC
J gene: TRBJ2-7; D gene: .; clone size: .; V gene: TRBV5-6; CDR3 protein: CASSLNYEQYF; CDR3 DNA: TGTGCCAGCAGCTTAAACTACGAGCAGTACTTC
J gene: TRBJ2-7; D gene: TRBD2; clone size: .; V gene: TRBV7-2; CDR3 protein: CASRVRAGGYEQYF; CDR3 DNA: TGTGCCAGCAGGGTAAGGGCGGGGGGCTACGAGCAGTACTTC
J gene: TRBJ2-5; D gene: TRBD2; clone size: .; V gene: TRBV18; CDR3 protein: CASSPGLAEETQYF; CDR3 DNA: TGTGCCAGCTCACCGGGACTAGCGGAGGAGACCCAGTACTTC
J gene: TRBJ2-5; D gene: TRBD2; clone size: .; V gene: TRBV7-3; CDR3 protein: CASSLLAGIQETQYF; CDR3 DNA: TGTGCCAGCAGCTTGTTAGCGGGAATACAAGAGACCCAGTACTTC
J gene: TRBJ1-2; D gene: .; clone size: .; V gene: TRBV27; CDR3 protein: CASSLGPRDYGYTF; CDR3 DNA: TGTGCCAGCAGTTTAGGGCCGAGGGACTATGGCTACACCTTC
J gene: TRBJ1-2; D gene: .; clone size: .; V gene: TRBV7-2; CDR3 protein: CASSLAPVANYGYTF; CDR3 DNA: TGTGCCAGCAGCTTAGCGCCGGTAGCTAACTATGGCTACACCTTC
J gene: TRBJ1-5; D gene: TRBD1; clone size: few; V gene: TRBV5-6; CDR3 protein: CASSDGTENQPQHF; CDR3 DNA: TGTGCCAGCAGCGACGGGACAGAAAATCAGCCCCAGCATTTT
J gene: TRBJ1-5; D gene: .; clone size: few; V gene: TRBV6-1; CDR3 protein: CASSVPGTIPQHF; CDR3 DNA: TGTGCCAGCAGTGTCCCCGGGACAATCCCCCAGCATTTT
J gene: TRBJ1-2; D gene: TRBD1; clone size: .; V gene: TRBV30; CDR3 protein: CAWRRDSTYGYTF; CDR3 DNA: TGTGCCTGGAGAAGGGACAGTACCTATGGCTACACCTTC
J gene: TRBJ1-4; D gene: .; clone size: .; V gene: TRBV7-9; CDR3 protein: CASSLEAGWATNEKLFF; CDR3 DNA: TGTGCCAGCAGCTTAGAGGCGGGTTGGGCAACTAATGAAAAACTGTTTTTT
J gene: TRBJ1-1; D gene: .; clone size: .; V gene: TRBV5-1; CDR3 protein: CASSLGVRTEAFF; CDR3 DNA: TGCGCCAGCAGCTTAGGGGTAAGGACTGAAGCTTTCTTT
J gene: TRBJ2-5; D gene: TRBD2; clone size: .; V gene: TRBV7-2; CDR3 protein: CASSQEASGRAGETQYF; CDR3 DNA: TGTGCCAGCAGCCAGGAGGCTAGCGGGAGGGCCGGGGAGACCCAGTACTTC
J gene: TRBJ2-7; D gene: .; clone size: .; V gene: TRBV19; CDR3 protein: CASSPPGLAYEQYF; CDR3 DNA: TGTGCCAGTAGCCCTCCGGGACTTGCCTACGAGCAGTACTTC
J gene: TRBJ2-5; D gene: .; clone size: .; V gene: TRBV28; CDR3 protein: CASSLFNRQETQYF; CDR3 DNA: TGTGCCAGCAGTTTATTCAACAGGCAAGAGACCCAGTACTTC
J gene: TRBJ2-3; D gene: .; clone size: .; V gene: TRBV5-4; CDR3 protein: CASRSAVGTDTQYF; CDR3 DNA: TGTGCCAGCAGGTCGGCGGTGGGCACAGATACGCAGTATTTT
J gene: TRBJ1-3; D gene: .; clone size: .; V gene: TRBV28; CDR3 protein: CASSLFRGGGNTIYF; CDR3 DNA: TGTGCCAGCAGTTTATTTCGGGGTGGGGGAAACACCATATATTTT
J gene: TRBJ1-5; D gene: TRBD1; clone size: .; V gene: TRBV6-6; CDR3 protein: CASRIGSTGDQPQHF; CDR3 DNA: TGTGCCAGCAGGATTGGGAGCACAGGGGATCAGCCCCAGCATTTT
J gene: TRBJ2-1; D gene: .; clone size: few; V gene: TRBV18; CDR3 protein: CASSPPGRGEQFF; CDR3 DNA: TGTGCCAGCTCACCACCGGGAAGGGGTGAGCAGTTCTTC
J gene: TRBJ1-2; D gene: .; clone size: once; V gene: TRBV6-5; CDR3 protein: CASTNQGYGYTF; CDR3 DNA: TGTGCCAGCACTAACCAGGGCTATGGCTACACCTTC
J gene: TRBJ2-6; D gene: .; clone size: .; V gene: TRBV5-8; CDR3 protein: CASSLRSGANVLTF; CDR3 DNA: TGTGCCAGCAGCTTGCGCTCTGGGGCCAACGTCCTGACTTTC
J gene: TRBJ1-3; D gene: .; clone size: .; V gene: TRBV5-6; CDR3 protein: CASSWASGNTIYF; CDR3 DNA: TGTGCCAGCAGCTGGGCCTCTGGAAACACCATATATTTT
J gene: TRBJ2-7; D gene: TRBD2; clone size: .; V gene: TRBV6-1; CDR3 protein: CASSEGGLAGSSYEQYF; CDR3 DNA: TGTGCCAGCAGTGAAGGGGGGCTAGCGGGGTCCTCCTACGAGCAGTACTTC
J gene: TRBJ2-3; D gene: .; clone size: .; V gene: TRBV15; CDR3 protein: CATSRELTVSDTQYF; CDR3 DNA: TGTGCCACCAGCAGGGAATTAACAGTATCAGATACGCAGTATTTT
J gene: TRBJ1-5; D gene: .; clone size: .; V gene: TRBV10-3; CDR3 protein: CAISELRESNQPQHF; CDR3 DNA: TGTGCCATCAGTGAGTTGAGGGAGAGCAATCAGCCCCAGCATTTT
J gene: TRBJ2-1; D gene: .; clone size: .; V gene: TRBV10-3; CDR3 protein: CATRTVSVTYNEQFF; CDR3 DNA: TGTGCCACCCGGACAGTGTCGGTCACGTACAATGAGCAGTTCTTC
J gene: TRBJ1-5; D gene: .; clone size: .; V gene: TRBV6-1; CDR3 protein: CASVAGPIYQPQHF; CDR3 DNA: TGTGCCAGCGTCGCAGGGCCAATTTATCAGCCCCAGCATTTT
J gene: TRBJ1-2; D gene: TRBD1; clone size: .; V gene: TRBV5-1; CDR3 protein: CASSGSGQGSSGYTF; CDR3 DNA: TGCGCCAGCAGCGGAAGTGGACAGGGGAGTTCTGGCTACACCTTC
J gene: TRBJ2-7; D gene: .; clone size: .; V gene: TRBV7-7; CDR3 protein: CASSLWQGYEQYF; CDR3 DNA: TGTGCTAGCAGCTTGTGGCAGGGGTACGAGCAGTACTTC
J gene: TRBJ2-1; D gene: .; clone size: .; V gene: TRBV7-9; CDR3 protein: CASSLPIQGDEQFF; CDR3 DNA: TGTGCCAGCAGCCTCCCTATCCAGGGTGATGAGCAGTTCTTC
J gene: TRBJ1-1; D gene: TRBD1; clone size: .; V gene: TRBV7-9; CDR3 protein: CASTKGTSGGAGAFF; CDR3 DNA: TGTGCCAGCACCAAAGGGACTTCAGGGGGCGCAGGGGCTTTCTTT
J gene: TRBJ2-7; D gene: .; clone size: .; V gene: TRBV5-4; CDR3 protein: CASSSTEKYEQYF; CDR3 DNA: TGTGCCAGCAGCTCGACAGAGAAATACGAGCAGTACTTC
J gene: TRBJ2-6; D gene: TRBD1; clone size: .; V gene: TRBV5-1; CDR3 protein: CASSWGQGNSGANVLTF; CDR3 DNA: TGCGCCAGCAGCTGGGGACAGGGAAACTCTGGGGCCAACGTCCTGACTTTC
J gene: TRBJ2-3; D gene: .; clone size: .; V gene: TRBV7-3; CDR3 protein: CASRRDRTDTQYF; CDR3 DNA: TGTGCCAGCAGGCGAGACAGAACAGATACGCAGTATTTT
J gene: TRBJ2-7; D gene: TRBD2; clone size: .; V gene: TRBV28; CDR3 protein: CASSLPGREGDEQYF; CDR3 DNA: TGTGCCAGCAGTTTACCAGGGAGGGAAGGCGACGAGCAGTACTTC
J gene: TRBJ2-3; D gene: TRBD2; clone size: .; V gene: TRBV19; CDR3 protein: CASSLLQRLADHTDTQYF; CDR3 DNA: TGTGCCAGTAGCCTCCTTCAACGACTAGCGGATCACACAGATACGCAGTATTTT
J gene: TRBJ2-3; D gene: .; clone size: once; V gene: TRBV19; CDR3 protein: CASSIMDTRTDTQYF; CDR3 DNA: TGTGCCAGTAGTATTATGGACACCCGCACAGATACGCAGTATTTT
J gene: TRBJ1-1; D gene: .; clone size: .; V gene: TRBV6-5; CDR3 protein: CASSYSQNTEAFF; CDR3 DNA: TGTGCCAGCAGTTACTCCCAGAACACTGAAGCTTTCTTT
J gene: TRBJ1-2; D gene: .; clone size: .; V gene: TRBV5-1; CDR3 protein: CASSLKPAAYGYTF; CDR3 DNA: TGCGCCAGCAGTTTGAAGCCGGCGGCCTATGGCTACACCTTC